This T cell receptor beta chain was sequenced for a study of T cells in narcolepsy. Whole-study context: Patients with NT1 or NT2 and healthy control donors were enrolled.

As for this clone: What it recognizes is unknown.

Study-wide results and caveats: Reportedly, autoreactive clonotypes were serially detected in patients' blood but not controls'. HCRT-specific and TRIB2-specific autoreactive clonotypes appeared among same-patient CSF and blood CD4+ clonotypes.

Assay: immunoSEQ multiplex PCR; the TCRdb copy retains only in-frame clones and omits some. The table has 25,000 to 35,000 clones, 79% seen once; the top ten hold 1.1%. The sequencing sample was made of CD45RA- memory CD4+ T cells from PBMCs. This receptor was obtained from a human donor with narcolepsy.

CDR3 in amino acids: CASSEPTLSAATYGYTF. As DNA, the CDR3 is TGCGCCAGCAGTGAGCCTACCTTGTCAGCAGCCACTTATGGCTACACCTTC. The chain carries TRBV10-2 and TRBJ1-2, with no clear D. Germline-derived CDR1 and CDR2 are WSHSY and SAAADI. The CDR3 contains 17 residues. Trimming took off 2 bases at V and 5 bases at J, with 21 bases between the two ends.